Below are 12 T cell receptor beta chains sequenced from a single sample in a study of Ad26.COV2.S vaccination and SARS-CoV-2 variants. Clones were read by immunoSEQ multiplex PCR, and TCRdb kept only the in-frame ones, dropping some. The data show a few hundred thousand clones, with less than 95% seen just once and roughly 4% held by the top ten. The treatment here: about 20 received Ad26.COV2.S at low or high dose, single or two shots; about five received placebo; per-sample allocation not given. Collection of the samples took place on day 63 after the first injection of vaccine or placebo. The material was peripheral blood, obtained in a trial of Ad26.COV2.S vaccine versus placebo. The origin of the receptors is a person aged 18 to 59 who received the Ad26.COV2.S COVID-19 vaccine or a placebo.

This rearrangement joins TRBV13 to TRBJ1-4; D not certain. The CDR3 is 13 amino acids. Trimming pared 0 bases from V and 8 bases from J, leaving 7 bases between. From germline, CDR1 is PRHDT and CDR2 FYEKMQ (reference sequence). For the CDR3, the DNA is TGTGCCAGCAGCTTAGGGGGAAACGAAAAACTGTTTTTT. Translation: CASSLGGNEKLFF.

The V gene is TRBV4-2, the J gene TRBJ2-2, with TRBD2 matching 7 bases. The CDR3 has 18 amino acids. CDR1 is LGHNA and CDR2 is YNFKEQ in the germline V gene. Trimming removed 1 base from V and 0 bases from J; junction bases left unmatched: 8. CDR3 residues: CASSQVSLAASNTGELFF. The CDR3 DNA sequence: TGTGCCAGCAGCCAAGTATCGCTAGCGGCCTCGAACACCGGGGAGCTGTTTTTT.

The rearrangement links TRBV29-1 to TRBJ2-5, with a possible D match to TRBD2 (5 bases). Germline V lookup: CDR1 SQVTM, CDR2 ANQGSEA. Deletions cut 4 bases from V and 0 bases from J, with 15 bases between. CDR3 size: 15 residues. The CDR3 reads CSVGSGSGYQETQYF. CDR3 bases: TGCAGCGTTGGGTCGGGAAGCGGATACCAAGAGACCCAGTACTTC.

This clone was seen just once. The chain is built from TRBV18 and TRBJ2-1; D not resolved. Deletions cut 2 bases from V and 9 bases from J, with 11 bases between. This CDR3 is built from 13 residues. The germline gives CDR1 KGHSH, CDR2 LQKENI. The chain's CDR3 is CASSPKRSGEQFF. CDR3 DNA sequence: TGTGCCAGCTCACCAAAGCGAAGTGGTGAGCAGTTCTTC.

This chain uses TRBV11-2 with TRBJ1-6; 8 positions agree with TRBD1. Unmatched junction bases numbered 3, after V lost 1 base and J lost 7 bases. The CDR3 is made up of 15 amino acids. Germline V gene lookup returns CDR1 SGHAT and CDR2 FQNNGV. Here the CDR3 DNA reads TGTGCCAGCAGCTTAGGGACAGGGACGAATTCACCCCTCCACTTT. Residues: CASSLGTGTNSPLHF.

The J gene is TRBJ2-7, the V gene TRBV7-2, with TRBD2 matching over 14 bases. J was trimmed by 3 bases and V by 5 bases; bases with no gene match: 6. Germline CDR1 reads SGHTA; CDR2 reads FQGNSA. CDR3 length equals 16 residues. The chain's CDR3 is CASSPTSGRDYYEQYF. CDR3 DNA sequence: TGTGCCAGCAGCCCGACTAGCGGGAGGGACTACTACGAGCAGTACTTC.

The genes are TRBV21-1 and TRBJ2-7; the table calls TRBD2, which could not be checked here. TRBV21-1 is a listed pseudogene. The length of the CDR3 is 15 residues. The CDR3 nucleotides are TGTGCCAGCAGCAAAGTGGCGGGGTTAGCCTACGAGCAGTACTTC. This translates into CASSKVAGLAYEQYF.

V usage is TRBV5-1 and J usage is TRBJ1-4; D not certain. Germline CDR1 reads SGHRS; CDR2 reads YFSETQ. V lost 0 bases to trimming and J lost 2 bases, with 8 bases between them. This CDR3 has 15 amino acids. The CDR3 DNA is TGCGCCAGCAGCTTGGCTGGCAGTACTAATGAAAAACTGTTTTTT. This translates into CASSLAGSTNEKLFF. Supplemented by reference TRBV5-1 and TRBJ1-4, the full variable domain reads KAGVTQTPRYLIKTRGQQVTLSCSPISGHRSVSWYQQTPGQGLQFLFEYFSETQRNKGNFPGRFSGRQFSNSRSEMNVSTLELGDSALYLCASSLAGSTNEKLFFGSGTQLSVL.

The chain is built from TRBV10-3 and TRBJ2-2; possibly TRBD1 for D (5 bases). The V end was cut by 10 bases, the J end by 2 bases, with 11 bases between. The CDR3 is made up of 13 amino acids. Per germline, CDR1 ENHRY and CDR2 SYGVKD. CDR3 DNA: TGTGCCACCGGAGACAGAAACACCGGGGAGCTGTTTTTT. This encodes CATGDRNTGELFF.

This chain joins TRBV10-3 and TRBJ1-1; D remains unclear. Germline CDR1 is ENHRY and CDR2 is SYGVKD. The V end was cut by 3 bases, the J end by 5 bases, with 10 bases between. The CDR3 is 13 amino acids. In nucleotides, the CDR3 is TGTGCCATCAGTGAATCGGCTTATACTGAAGCTTTCTTT. Translation gives CAISESAYTEAFF.

The chain employs TRBV27 and TRBJ1-5, with D possibly matching TRBD1 (6 bases). CDR1 is MNHEY and CDR2 is SMNVEV in the germline V gene (reference sequence). The length of the CDR3 is 15 residues. The ends were cut back, 3 bases at V and 4 bases at J, with 13 bases in the middle. The chain's CDR3 is CASSLAGQGNQPQHF. In DNA, the CDR3 is TGTGCCAGCAGTTTGGCGGGACAAGGAAATCAGCCCCAGCATTTT.

V gene TRBV19 combines with J gene TRBJ2-1, with TRBD2 matching 8 bases. V was clipped by 7 bases and J by 4 bases; unmatched bases: 9. The CDR3 contains 15 residues. Germline V gene lookup returns CDR1 LNHDA and CDR2 SQIVND (reference sequence). The CDR3 nucleotides are TGTGCCAGTACCAAGACTAGCGCCCTATACAATGAGCAGTTCTTC. As protein: CASTKTSALYNEQFF.